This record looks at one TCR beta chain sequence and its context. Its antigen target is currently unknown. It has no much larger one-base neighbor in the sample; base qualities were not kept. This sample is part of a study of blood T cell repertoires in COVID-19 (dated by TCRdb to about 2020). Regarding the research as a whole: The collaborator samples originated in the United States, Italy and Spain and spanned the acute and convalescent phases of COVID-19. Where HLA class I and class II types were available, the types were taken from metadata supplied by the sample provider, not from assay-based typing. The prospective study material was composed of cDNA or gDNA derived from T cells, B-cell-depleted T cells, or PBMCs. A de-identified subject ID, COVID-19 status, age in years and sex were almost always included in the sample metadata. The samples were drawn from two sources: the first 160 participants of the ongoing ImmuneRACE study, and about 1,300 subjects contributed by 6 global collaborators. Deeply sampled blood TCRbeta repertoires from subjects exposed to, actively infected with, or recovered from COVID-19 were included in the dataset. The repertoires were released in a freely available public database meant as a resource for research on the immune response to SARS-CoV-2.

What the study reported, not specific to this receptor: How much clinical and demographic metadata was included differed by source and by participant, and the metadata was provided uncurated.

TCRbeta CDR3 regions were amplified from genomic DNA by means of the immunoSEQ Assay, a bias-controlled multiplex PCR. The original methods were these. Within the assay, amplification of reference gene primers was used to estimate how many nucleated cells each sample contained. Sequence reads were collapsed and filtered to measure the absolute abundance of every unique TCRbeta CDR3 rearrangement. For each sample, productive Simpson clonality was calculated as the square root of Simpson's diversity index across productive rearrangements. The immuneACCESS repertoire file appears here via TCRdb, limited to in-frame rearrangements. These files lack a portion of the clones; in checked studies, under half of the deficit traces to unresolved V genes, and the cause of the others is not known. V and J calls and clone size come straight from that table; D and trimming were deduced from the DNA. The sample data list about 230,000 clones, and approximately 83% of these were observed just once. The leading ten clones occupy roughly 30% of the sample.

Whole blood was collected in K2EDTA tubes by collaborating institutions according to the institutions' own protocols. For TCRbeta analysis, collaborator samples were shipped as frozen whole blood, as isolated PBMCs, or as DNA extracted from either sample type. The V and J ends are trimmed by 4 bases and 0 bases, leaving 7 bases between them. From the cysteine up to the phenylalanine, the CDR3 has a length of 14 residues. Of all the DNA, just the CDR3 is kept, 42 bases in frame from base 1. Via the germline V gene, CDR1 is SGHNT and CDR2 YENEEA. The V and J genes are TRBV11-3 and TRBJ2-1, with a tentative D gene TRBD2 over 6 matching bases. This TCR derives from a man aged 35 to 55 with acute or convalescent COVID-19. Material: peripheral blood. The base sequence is TGTGCCAGCAGCTCCGGGAGCTCCTACAATGAGCAGTTCTTC. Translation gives CASSSGSSYNEQFF.